This is a list of T cell receptor beta chains from one sample in a study of neoadjuvant anti-PD-1 for oral cavity cancer. Generated by immunoSEQ multiplex PCR, the TCRdb table keeps only in-frame clones and is missing some. The sample records more than 6,500 clones, roughly three quarters being singletons. The specimen was PBMCs, collected before nivolumab (anti-PD-1) treatment. All receptors come from a person aged 35-79 years with oral cavity squamous cell carcinoma. Each CDR3 is given without its conserved first and last residue. The size of a clone is reported for some rows only, either as once, few or many, or as a class for expanded clones.

.	TRBV6-5	TRBJ1-1	ASTEDSRWTEAF
.	TRBV7-2	TRBJ2-1	ASSLSMNNEQF
.	TRBV5-4	TRBJ2-1	ASSLAPGQATNEQF
few	TRBV7-3	TRBJ2-1	ASSLTPGEEQF
.	TRBV6-6	TRBJ1-2	ASKEGGGGNYGYT
few	TRBV4-1	TRBJ1-5	ASSQFDNSNQPQH
.	TRBV6-6	TRBJ1-1	ASSRTENTEAF
.	TRBV5-1	TRBJ1-1	ASSAGTGTEAF
.	TRBV10-2	TRBJ1-4	ASSEGEGRTEKLF
.	TRBV7-3	TRBJ2-1	ASSLIGGSNEQF
.	TRBV30	TRBJ1-1	AWSVPRIQRMNTEAF
once	TRBV5-8	TRBJ2-2	ASRLRGSRNTGELF
.	TRBV30	TRBJ2-1	AWRRRAYNEQF
.	TRBV4-1	TRBJ1-3	ASSQEHLSGNTIY
.	TRBV4-3	TRBJ1-5	ASSLHYRQGAQPQH
.	TRBV29-1	TRBJ2-4	SVEEGRLQY
.	TRBV4-2	TRBJ1-5	ASSQDPGASNQPQH
.	TRBV7-8	TRBJ1-2	ASSSAIQGRGYT
.	TRBV7-8	TRBJ2-5	ASSLGGERQETQY
.	TRBV11-2	TRBJ1-2	ASSPATGVGYGYT
.	TRBV7-2	TRBJ2-3	ASGETGTSVTDTQY
.	TRBV10-3	TRBJ2-7	AISDNLYEQY
few	TRBV10-3	TRBJ1-1	AISTENTEAF
once	TRBV19	TRBJ1-1	ASNLGGDQNTEAF
.	TRBV9	TRBJ2-5	ASSFGGAGETQY
.	TRBV13	TRBJ1-4	ASSSPGQGDDEKLF
.	TRBV5-6	TRBJ2-5	ASSYRQGRVETQY
.	TRBV6-5	TRBJ2-3	ASSYRSRTDTQY
.	TRBV6-5	TRBJ1-5	ASSLGQGAIQPQH
.	TRBV7-3	TRBJ2-6	ASSLVPDTTGAGANVLT
.	TRBV7-2	TRBJ2-1	ASSQLLLGGNEQF
few	TRBV29-1	TRBJ1-2	SVERRGSNYGYT
few	TRBV27	TRBJ1-5	ASSFQIPLSNQPQH